This T cell receptor beta chain appears in the sequencing data of a study of blood T cells in healthy people across ages. Concerning this clonotype: Its matching antigen is unknown.

This CDR3 is 14 amino acids long. CDR1 SGHTA and CDR2 FQGNSA come from the germline V gene. Study outcomes and limitations: Among T cells, TCR beta diversity per million cells dropped roughly linearly as age rose.

Per sample, extraction of total RNA gave at least 5.5 micrograms in every case. A second about 6 to 12 cycle PCR used barcoded and J-beta primers. Every cDNA molecule carried a tag from a template-switch adaptor bearing 12 random nucleotides. TCRdb reprocessed the 5' RACE reads via MiXCR and lists one record per CDR3 protein. Found here are more than 700,000 distinct CDR3 sequences, about 55% of them singletons; the top ten hold roughly 37%. The clonotype was recovered from an elderly man in good health. The chain recombines TRBV7-2 with TRBJ2-7; 7 nucleotides align to TRBD2. The end of the DNA is better explained by TRBJ2-5, so the J call may be wrong. Sequenced material: blood. Written as DNA, the CDR3 is TGTGCCAGCAGCCCCAGGCGGGAGTCTGAGACCCAGTACTTC. This sequence encodes CASSPRRESETQYF.